These 4 T cell receptor beta chains came from one sample sequenced in a study of T cell changes during pregnancy in multiple sclerosis. Some clones are missing from TCRdb's copy, which holds only in-frame ones; the method was immunoSEQ multiplex PCR. In the table there are around 100,000 clones, 80% to 95% of which are singletons. Sequences were derived from peripheral blood, sampled in the third trimester of pregnancy. Source of these receptors: a female donor with multiple sclerosis, enrolled in a pregnancy study.

This sequence joins TRBV10-3 and TRBJ2-1; D is uncertain. Germline V gives CDR1 ENHRY, CDR2 SYGVKD. V lost 0 bases and J lost 6, with 6 bases in between. This CDR3 contains 13 residues. CDR3 amino acids: CAISESRSNEQFF. CDR3 nucleotide sequence: TGTGCCATCAGTGAGTCGAGGTCCAATGAGCAGTTCTTC.

The chain's CDR3 is CSVPGVGYTEAFF. CDR3 nucleotide sequence: TGCAGCGTCCCCGGGGTAGGTTACACTGAAGCTTTCTTT. V and J are TRBV29-1 and TRBJ1-1; D gene uncertain. The CDR3 sequence is 13 residues long. Germline lookup yields CDR1 SQVTM and CDR2 ANQGSEA. Trimming removed 6 bases at V and 3 bases at J, with 14 bases between.

The chain joins TRBV19 to TRBJ1-5; tentatively, D is TRBD1 (6 bases). This CDR3 spans 15 amino acids. CDR1 LNHDA and CDR2 SQIVND come from the germline V gene (reference sequence). V was shortened by 5 bases and J by 4 bases, with 15 bases between the two germline ends. This chain's CDR3 is CASSQQGNQNQPQHF. CDR3 coding DNA: TGTGCCAGTAGTCAACAGGGTAATCAAAATCAGCCCCAGCATTTT. Together with reference TRBV19 and TRBJ1-5, the CDR3 gives the full variable domain: DGGITQSPKYLFRKEGQNVTLSCEQNLNHDAMYWYRQDPGQGLRLIYYSQIVNDFQKGDIAEGYSVSREKKESFPLTVTSAQKNPTAFYLCASSQQGNQNQPQHFGDGTRLSIL.

The chain recombines TRBV13 with TRBJ1-6; tentatively, D is TRBD1 (6 bases). This CDR3 is built from 14 residues. The ends were cut back, 6 bases at V and 10 bases at J, with 16 bases in the middle. Germline V gene sequence: CDR1 PRHDT, CDR2 FYEKMQ (reference sequence). CDR3 amino acids: CASRPTGSESPLHF. The CDR3 coding sequence is TGTGCCAGCAGACCAACAGGGTCGGAGTCACCCCTCCACTTT. Filled out from reference TRBV13 and TRBJ1-6, the complete variable domain reads AAGVIQSPRHLIKEKRETATLKCYPIPRHDTVYWYQQGPGQDPQFLISFYEKMQSDKGSIPDRFSAQQFSDYHSELNMSSLELGDSALYFCASRPTGSESPLHFGNGTRLTVT.